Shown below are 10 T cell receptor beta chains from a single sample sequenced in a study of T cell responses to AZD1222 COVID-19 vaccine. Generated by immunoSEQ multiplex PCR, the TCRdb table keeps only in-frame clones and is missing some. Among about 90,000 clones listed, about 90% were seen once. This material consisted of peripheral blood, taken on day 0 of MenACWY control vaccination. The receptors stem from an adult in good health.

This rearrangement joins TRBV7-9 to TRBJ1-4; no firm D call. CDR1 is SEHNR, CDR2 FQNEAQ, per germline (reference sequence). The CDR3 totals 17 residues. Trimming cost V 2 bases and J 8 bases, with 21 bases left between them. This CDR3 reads CASSLSQASFIEEKLFF. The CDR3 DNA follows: TGTGCCAGCAGCTTATCTCAAGCGTCTTTTATAGAGGAAAAACTGTTTTTT.

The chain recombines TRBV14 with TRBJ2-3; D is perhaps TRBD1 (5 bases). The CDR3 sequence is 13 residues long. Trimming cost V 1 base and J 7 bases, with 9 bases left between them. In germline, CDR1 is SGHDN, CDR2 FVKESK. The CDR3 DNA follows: TGTGCCAGCAGCCAAGGGGGCGCGCATACGCAGTATTTT. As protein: CASSQGGAHTQYF.

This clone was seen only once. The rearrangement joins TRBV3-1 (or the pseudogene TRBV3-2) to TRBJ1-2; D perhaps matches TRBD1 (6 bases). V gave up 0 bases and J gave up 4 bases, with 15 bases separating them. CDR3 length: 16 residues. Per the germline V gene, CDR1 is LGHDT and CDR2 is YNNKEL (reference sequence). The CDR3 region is CASSQDRVRGSYGYTF. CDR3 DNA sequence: TGTGCCAGCAGCCAAGATCGGGTCAGGGGTTCCTATGGCTACACCTTC.

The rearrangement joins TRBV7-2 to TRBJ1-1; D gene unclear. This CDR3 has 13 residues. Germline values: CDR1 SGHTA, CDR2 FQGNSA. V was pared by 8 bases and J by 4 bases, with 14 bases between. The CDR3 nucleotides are TGTGCCAGCTCGAATCAGATGGGCACTGAAGCTTTCTTT. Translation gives CASSNQMGTEAFF.

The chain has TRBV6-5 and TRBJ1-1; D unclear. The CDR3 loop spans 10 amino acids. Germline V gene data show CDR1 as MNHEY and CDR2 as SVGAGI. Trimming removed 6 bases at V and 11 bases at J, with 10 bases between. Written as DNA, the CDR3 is TGTGCCAGCAGGCAAAGAGAGGCTTTCTTT. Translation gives CASRQREAFF.

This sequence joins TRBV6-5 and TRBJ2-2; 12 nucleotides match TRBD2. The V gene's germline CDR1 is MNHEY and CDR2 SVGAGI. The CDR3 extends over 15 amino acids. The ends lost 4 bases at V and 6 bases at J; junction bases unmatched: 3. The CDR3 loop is CASSSGLAGSGELFF. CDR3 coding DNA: TGTGCCAGCAGTTCTGGACTAGCGGGGTCCGGGGAGCTGTTTTTT.

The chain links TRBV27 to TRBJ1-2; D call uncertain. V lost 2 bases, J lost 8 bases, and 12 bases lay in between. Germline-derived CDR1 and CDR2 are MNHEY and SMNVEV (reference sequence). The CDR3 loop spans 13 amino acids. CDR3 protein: CASSLNRVGGYTF. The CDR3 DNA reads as TGTGCCAGCAGTTTAAATAGGGTTGGCGGCTACACCTTC.

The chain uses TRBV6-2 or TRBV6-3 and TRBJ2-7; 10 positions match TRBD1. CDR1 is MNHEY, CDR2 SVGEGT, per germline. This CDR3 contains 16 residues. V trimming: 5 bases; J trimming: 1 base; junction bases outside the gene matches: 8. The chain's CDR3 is CASSPLRDRGSYEQYF. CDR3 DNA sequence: TGTGCCAGCAGTCCCCTCCGGGACAGGGGATCCTACGAGCAGTACTTC.

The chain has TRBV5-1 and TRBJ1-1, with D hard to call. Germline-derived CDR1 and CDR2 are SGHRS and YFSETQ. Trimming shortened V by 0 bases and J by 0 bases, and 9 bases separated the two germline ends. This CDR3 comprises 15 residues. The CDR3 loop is CASSLVGVVNTEAFF. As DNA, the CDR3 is TGCGCCAGCAGCTTGGTTGGGGTGGTGAACACTGAAGCTTTCTTT.

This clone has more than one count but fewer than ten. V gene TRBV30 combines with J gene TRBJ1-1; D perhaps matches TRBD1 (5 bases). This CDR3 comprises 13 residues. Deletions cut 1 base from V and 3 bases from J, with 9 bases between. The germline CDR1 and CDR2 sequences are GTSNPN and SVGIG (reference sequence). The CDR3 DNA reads TGTGCCTGGAGTGGGGGGGATTACACTGAAGCTTTCTTT. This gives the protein CAWSGGDYTEAFF.